The clone carrying this T cell receptor beta chain was seen repeatedly, ten times or more. Its specificity is not known. The V gene lost 3 bases and the J gene lost 7 bases, with 13 bases spanning the gap. The length of the CDR3 is 14 residues. This sample was included in a study of molecular identifiers for immune sequencing clone quantification. One entry per CDR3 protein, called by TCRdb with MiXCR from the PCR reads. The profile shows around 86,000 distinct CDR3 sequences, 15% to 20% of them singletons. General study findings and limits: Jurkat TCR RNA that was spiked in from one cell was reportedly detectable among one million naive cells. Clone sizes that are highly expanded could be underestimated when identical TCR molecules share a barcode.

The clonotype comes from a human donor in good health. Some libraries in this study had Jurkat cell RNA spiked in. The J gene is TRBJ1-5, the V gene TRBV12-3 or TRBV12-4; no firm D call. Sequencing was performed on naive CD8+ T cells from blood, with Jurkat cell RNA spiked in. The subset: FACS-sorted CD8+CD4-CCR7+CD45RA+ naive T cells. The CDR3 coding sequence is TGTGCCAGCAGTTTGTCCCCGGGTGGACAGCCCCAGCATTTT. As protein: CASSLSPGGQPQHF.